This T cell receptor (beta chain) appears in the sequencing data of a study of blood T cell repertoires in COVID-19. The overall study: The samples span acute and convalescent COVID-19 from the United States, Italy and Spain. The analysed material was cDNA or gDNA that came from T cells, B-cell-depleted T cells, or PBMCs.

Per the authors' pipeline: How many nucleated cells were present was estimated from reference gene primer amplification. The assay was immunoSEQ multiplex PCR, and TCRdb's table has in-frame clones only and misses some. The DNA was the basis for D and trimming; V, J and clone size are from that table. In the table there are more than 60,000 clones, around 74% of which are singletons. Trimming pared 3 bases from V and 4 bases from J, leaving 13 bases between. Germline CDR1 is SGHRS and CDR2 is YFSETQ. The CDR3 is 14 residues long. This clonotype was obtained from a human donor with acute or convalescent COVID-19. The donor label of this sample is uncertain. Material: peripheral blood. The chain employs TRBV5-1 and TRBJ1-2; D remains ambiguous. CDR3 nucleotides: TGCGCCAGCAGCTCCTCTGAACAAACCTATGGCTACACCTTC. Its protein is CASSSSEQTYGYTF.